The rows below give T cell receptor beta chains drawn from one sample of a study of T-cell memory formation after mild COVID-19. MiXCR was run by TCRdb on the 5' RACE reads, yielding one entry per CDR3 protein. The sample lists under 350,000 distinct CDR3 sequences; around 15% were seen once. The material sequenced was PBMCs or a T cell subset sorted from them (not recorded which). Receptors originate from a man in his late teens or twenties who had mild COVID-19 (a few samples of this study predate the infection). Cell type and time point are not known. Each CDR3 is given with its conserved first and last residue. Fields, in order: J gene, CDR3 length, V gene, D gene, CDR3 protein. The D gene is left open where the match is weak.

j_call: TRBJ2-5
cdr3_length: 16
v_call: TRBV7-2
d_call: TRBD2
cdr3_aa: CASSLEGGGRTETQYF

j_call: TRBJ1-1
cdr3_length: 15
v_call: TRBV5-1
d_call: TRBD1
cdr3_aa: CASTLDRELNTEAFF

j_call: TRBJ1-1
cdr3_length: 11
v_call: TRBV7-9
d_call: -
cdr3_aa: CASSGVFEAFF

j_call: TRBJ2-1
cdr3_length: 13
v_call: TRBV5-5
d_call: TRBD2
cdr3_aa: CASSFLAGGPEFF

j_call: TRBJ2-5
cdr3_length: 14
v_call: TRBV5-1
d_call: -
cdr3_aa: CASSLGEARETQYF

j_call: TRBJ2-5
cdr3_length: 13
v_call: TRBV20-1
d_call: -
cdr3_aa: CSARSRGRETQYF

j_call: TRBJ2-4
cdr3_length: 14
v_call: TRBV7-2
d_call: -
cdr3_aa: CASSPRRGLDIQYF

j_call: TRBJ1-5
cdr3_length: 15
v_call: TRBV6-5
d_call: -
cdr3_aa: CASSYRRGVGQPQHF

j_call: TRBJ2-3
cdr3_length: 14
v_call: TRBV7-8
d_call: TRBD2
cdr3_aa: CASSSAGRTDTQYF

j_call: TRBJ1-2
cdr3_length: 14
v_call: TRBV12-3/TRBV12-4
d_call: -
cdr3_aa: CASRSLKGKDGYTF

j_call: TRBJ1-2
cdr3_length: 16
v_call: TRBV7-2
d_call: -
cdr3_aa: CASSPGSVALLYGYTF

j_call: TRBJ1-2
cdr3_length: 14
v_call: TRBV20-1
d_call: -
cdr3_aa: CSARVDRRGDGYTF

j_call: TRBJ2-2
cdr3_length: 16
v_call: TRBV7-3
d_call: -
cdr3_aa: CASSLIRGPGTGELFF

j_call: TRBJ2-7
cdr3_length: 11
v_call: TRBV7-9
d_call: -
cdr3_aa: CASSPLAEQYF

j_call: TRBJ1-1
cdr3_length: 15
v_call: TRBV18
d_call: -
cdr3_aa: CASSQIGTQNTEAFF

j_call: TRBJ2-3
cdr3_length: 17
v_call: TRBV4-1
d_call: -
cdr3_aa: CASSQAPPGGDKDTQYF

j_call: TRBJ2-5
cdr3_length: 14
v_call: TRBV29-1
d_call: TRBD2
cdr3_aa: CSVGPLAGGETQYF

j_call: TRBJ2-2
cdr3_length: 13
v_call: TRBV2
d_call: -
cdr3_aa: CASSENPAWELFF

j_call: TRBJ1-2
cdr3_length: 14
v_call: TRBV5-1
d_call: TRBD1
cdr3_aa: CASSSDRGIYGYTF

j_call: TRBJ2-1
cdr3_length: 15
v_call: TRBV5-1
d_call: TRBD2
cdr3_aa: CASRLGGSGYNEQFF

j_call: TRBJ2-1
cdr3_length: 14
v_call: TRBV5-1
d_call: -
cdr3_aa: CASSFAGNYNEQFF

j_call: TRBJ2-5
cdr3_length: 15
v_call: TRBV5-1
d_call: -
cdr3_aa: CASSLTGTLQETQYF